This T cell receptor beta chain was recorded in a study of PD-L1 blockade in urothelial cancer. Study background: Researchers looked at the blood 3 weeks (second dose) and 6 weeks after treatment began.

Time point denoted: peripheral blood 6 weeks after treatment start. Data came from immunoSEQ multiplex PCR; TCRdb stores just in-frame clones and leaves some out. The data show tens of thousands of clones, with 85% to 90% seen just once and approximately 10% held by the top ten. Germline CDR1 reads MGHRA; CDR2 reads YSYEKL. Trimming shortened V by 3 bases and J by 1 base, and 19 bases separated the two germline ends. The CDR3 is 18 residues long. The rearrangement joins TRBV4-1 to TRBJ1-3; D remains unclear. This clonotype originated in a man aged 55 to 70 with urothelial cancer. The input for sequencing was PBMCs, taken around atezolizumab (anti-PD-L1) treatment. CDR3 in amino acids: CASSHQFIREISGNTIYF. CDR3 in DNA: TGCGCCAGCAGCCACCAATTCATCCGGGAGATTTCTGGAAACACCATATATTTT.